The 21 T cell receptor beta chains presented below share a single source sample, sequenced in a study of regulatory T cells in long-lasting Graves disease. The authors built TCR beta libraries using iRepertoire HTBI primers and Arm-PCR of CDR3 regions. In TCRdb, the multiplex PCR reads were re-called with MiXCR into one record per CDR3 protein. The data show about 540,000 distinct CDR3 sequences, less than 15% seen once. The time point here: newly diagnosed GD, antithyroid drugs for less than 3 months. RNA from PBMCs was the source of the TCR library. This sample also belongs to another study, concerning T cells in Graves' hyperthyroidism and ophthalmopathy.

The material sequenced was peripheral blood mononuclear cells (PBMCs), taken at new diagnosis, from a patient treated with antithyroid drugs. The receptors stem from a man aged 25 to 45 with Graves disease.

The chain joins TRBV20-1 to TRBJ2-6, with 8 bases lining up with TRBD2. With V trimmed by 6 bases and J by 4 bases, 11 bases remained unmatched. This CDR3 spans 16 amino acids. Germline-derived CDR1 and CDR2 are DFQATT and SNEGSKA (reference sequence). The CDR3 sequence is CSAPWGSGTGANVLTF. CDR3 bases: TGCAGTGCCCCTTGGGGTAGCGGGACCGGGGCCAACGTCCTGACTTTC.

This clonotype was detected many times. The V call is TRBV10-3, the J call TRBJ2-1, with 10 positions matching TRBD2. The trim removed 7 bases at V and 0 bases at J, leaving 9 bases unmatched. CDR3 length equals 17 residues. Germline CDR1 ENHRY, CDR2 SYGVKD. The CDR3 DNA is TGTGCCATCACCGCCGGACTAGCGGTCAGCTCCTACAATGAGCAGTTCTTC. It is translated as CAITAGLAVSSYNEQFF.

This clonotype appeared many times. The chain recombines TRBV7-8 with TRBJ2-4, with D unclear. Germline loops: CDR1 SGHVS, CDR2 FQNEAQ. V was trimmed by 5 bases and J by 3 bases, leaving 11 bases between them. This CDR3 spans 14 amino acids. The CDR3 region is CASSQTEGKNIQYF. CDR3 nucleotides: TGTGCCAGCAGCCAAACAGAAGGCAAAAACATTCAGTACTTC.

This clonotype has at least ten counts. The chain has TRBV27 and TRBJ1-2; possibly TRBD1 for D (5 bases). This CDR3 comprises 14 residues. Between the trimmed V and J ends, which lost 5 bases and 2 bases, there was a span of 12 bases. Germline lookup yields CDR1 MNHEY and CDR2 SMNVEV (reference sequence). This chain's CDR3 is CASSGAGLNYGYTF. The CDR3 DNA reads TGTGCCAGCAGTGGGGCAGGTTTAAACTATGGCTACACCTTC.

This clonotype has ten or more counts. V gene TRBV10-2 combines with J gene TRBJ1-1; a possible D gene is TRBD1 (5 bases). Per the germline V gene, CDR1 is WSHSY and CDR2 is SAAADI. Between the trimmed V and J ends, which lost 7 bases and 4 bases, there was a span of 13 bases. CDR3 length equals 13 residues. CDR3: CASTAGLTTEAFF. CDR3 sequence (DNA): TGCGCCAGCACGGCAGGGTTGACCACTGAAGCTTTCTTT.

This clonotype was seen many times. V and J are TRBV6-1 and TRBJ2-7; no reliable D call. Trimming shortened V by 5 bases and J by 3 bases, and 8 bases separated the two germline ends. This CDR3 region has 12 residues. Germline V gene data show CDR1 as MNHNS and CDR2 as SASEGT. The CDR3 reads CASSKLNYEQYF. The CDR3 DNA reads TGTGCCAGCAGTAAACTTAACTACGAGCAGTACTTC.

This clonotype was recorded at least ten times. The rearrangement joins TRBV7-9 to TRBJ2-1; TRBD2 aligns across 8 bases. This CDR3 is 16 amino acids long. Germline V lookup: CDR1 SEHNR, CDR2 FQNEAQ (reference sequence). Unmatched junction bases numbered 15, after V lost 5 bases and J lost 9 bases. The CDR3 loop reads CASSGFSLAGSIEQFF. The CDR3 DNA reads as TGTGCCAGCAGCGGGTTCTCGCTAGCGGGCTCCATTGAGCAGTTCTTC.

There are many counts of this clonotype. The chain combines TRBV14 with TRBJ2-7; D call uncertain. CDR3 length equals 12 residues. Germline V gene data show CDR1 as SGHDN and CDR2 as FVKESK. The germline V and J ends were trimmed by 4 bases and 3 bases, with 7 bases remaining between them. The CDR3 bases are TGTGCCAGCAGCCTTAGTCTCTACGAGCAGTACTTC. It yields the protein CASSLSLYEQYF.

On this clonotype: A much larger clone differs from this one at a single base, so this may be a read error. V gene TRBV7-9 combines with J gene TRBJ2-2; tentatively, D is TRBD2 (6 bases). The CDR3 extends over 15 amino acids. V was clipped by 1 base and J by 4 bases, with 10 bases between them. Germline CDR1 reads SEHNR; CDR2 reads FQNEAQ (reference sequence). The CDR3, as DNA: TGTGCCAGCAGCTTAGGAGGGAGGATCACCGGGGAGCTGTTTTTT. Translated, it gives CASSLGGRITGELFF. The full variable domain, with the rest looked up from reference TRBV7-9 and TRBJ2-2, is DTGVSQNPRHKITKRGQNVTFRCDPISEHNRLYWYRQTLGQGPEFLTYFQNEAQLEKSRLLSDRFSAERPKGSFSTLEIQRTEQGDSAMYLCASSLGGRITGELFFGEGSRLTVL.

This clonotype was seen many times. V and J are TRBV20-1 and TRBJ1-1; D unclear. Germline V gene sequence: CDR1 DFQATT, CDR2 SNEGSKA (reference sequence). This CDR3 has 12 residues. V was shortened by 1 base and J by 6 bases, with 9 bases between the two germline ends. For the CDR3, the DNA is TGCAGTGCTAGAGCCCCGAGCTCTGAAGCTTTCTTT. This encodes CSARAPSSEAFF.

The chain carries TRBV29-1 and TRBJ2-3, with D tentatively TRBD1 or TRBD2 (5 bases each). The V gene lost 4 bases and the J gene lost 2 bases, with 10 bases spanning the gap. CDR1 SQVTM and CDR2 ANQGSEA come from the germline V gene. CDR3 length equals 13 residues. CDR3 region: CSVGGENTDTQYF. The CDR3 region has the DNA TGCAGCGTTGGAGGGGAAAACACAGATACGCAGTATTTT.

This clonotype was found many times. The chain has TRBV20-1 and TRBJ1-3, with D maybe TRBD1 (6 bases). The CDR3 spans 13 residues. V was shortened by 6 bases and J by 3 bases, with 12 bases between the two germline ends. The V gene's germline CDR1 is DFQATT and CDR2 SNEGSKA (reference sequence). The CDR3 loop is CSAKQGSGNTIYF. The CDR3 bases are TGCAGTGCCAAACAGGGAAGTGGAAACACCATATATTTT.

The chain uses TRBV20-1 and TRBJ1-1; perhaps TRBD1 as D (5 bases). The V gene's germline CDR1 is DFQATT and CDR2 SNEGSKA (reference sequence). The CDR3 has 11 residues. V lost 4 bases, J lost 6 bases, and 9 bases lay in between. DNA of the CDR3: TGCAGTGCTACCAGGGTGGCTGAAGCTTTCTTT. It encodes CSATRVAEAFF.

CDR3 coding DNA: TGTGCCAGCAGCCAGAGCCCCTGGACTGAAGCTTTCTTT. It translates to CASSQSPWTEAFF. The rearrangement joins TRBV14 to TRBJ1-1; D gene uncertain. CDR3 size: 13 residues. Trimming removed 3 bases at V and 5 bases at J, with 10 bases between. Germline-derived CDR1 and CDR2 are SGHDN and FVKESK.

This clonotype was counted many times. The chain uses TRBV2 and TRBJ1-2, with D unresolved. The CDR3 contains 10 residues. V was cut by 0 bases and J by 7 bases, with 0 bases left in between. Germline V gene sequence: CDR1 SNHLY, CDR2 FYNNEI. The CDR3 DNA reads as TGTGCCAGCAGTGAAGCTGGCTACACCTTC. Protein sequence: CASSEAGYTF.

The rearrangement uses TRBV11-2 and TRBJ2-7; D not resolved. V lost 5 bases and J lost 3, with 14 bases in between. The CDR3 totals 14 residues. Germline V gene sequence: CDR1 SGHAT, CDR2 FQNNGV. The CDR3 protein is CASSLEGEIYEQYF. The CDR3 nucleotides read TGTGCCAGCAGCCTTGAAGGTGAAATCTACGAGCAGTACTTC. Full variable domain (outside the CDR3, taken from reference TRBV11-2 and TRBJ2-7): EAGVAQSPRYKIIEKRQSVAFWCNPISGHATLYWYQQILGQGPKLLIQFQNNGVVDDSQLPKDRFSAERLKGVDSTLKIQPAKLEDSAVYLCASSLEGEIYEQYFGPGTRLTVT.

Many counts were recorded for this clonotype. The gene calls are TRBV20-1 and TRBJ2-1; 13 bases agree with TRBD2. The CDR3 runs 15 residues. The J segment lost 8 bases and the V segment lost 4 bases, leaving 8 bases of the junction unmatched. CDR1 DFQATT and CDR2 SNEGSKA come from the germline V gene (reference sequence). The CDR3 region has the DNA TGCAGTGCTATTCGACTAGCGGGAGGAGGCTATGAGCAGTTCTTC. It codes for CSAIRLAGGGYEQFF.

The table lists this clonotype with many counts. The rearrangement joins TRBV5-1 to TRBJ2-7; unclear D gene. V was clipped by 1 base and J by 7 bases, with 9 bases between them. CDR3 size: 12 residues. Germline V gene data show CDR1 as SGHRS and CDR2 as YFSETQ. In DNA form, the CDR3 reads TGCGCCAGCAGCTTGCGGGCTACGGAGCAGTACTTC. Its protein is CASSLRATEQYF.

This clonotype was detected only a few times. The rearrangement links TRBV18 to TRBJ2-3; TRBD1 aligns across 10 bases. The assigned J gene may be wrong: the sequence end matches TRBJ2-5 better. The germline CDR1 and CDR2 sequences are KGHSH and LQKENI. This CDR3 spans 16 amino acids. The CDR3 DNA reads as TGTGCCAGCTCACCAAGCCTCCGGGACAGGGGAAAGACCCAGTACTTC. This encodes CASSPSLRDRGKTQYF.

Of note for this clonotype: A much more abundant neighbour one base away suggests this may be a read error. This sequence joins TRBV28 and TRBJ1-2, with a possible D match to TRBD1 (6 bases). The CDR3 runs 11 residues. Germline loops: CDR1 MDHEN, CDR2 SYDVKM. CDR3: CARSLQGGYTF. The DNA of the CDR3 is TGTGCCAGGAGTTTACAGGGTGGCTACACCTTC.

The chain carries TRBV6-1 and TRBJ2-5; the D gene is possibly TRBD2 (5 bases). Germline CDR1 and CDR2: MNHNS and SASEGT. There are 13 residues in the CDR3. V was pared by 11 bases and J by 2 bases, with 15 bases between. The CDR3 sequence is CASGLDEQETQYF. The CDR3 region has the DNA TGTGCCTCAGGACTCGACGAACAAGAGACCCAGTACTTC.